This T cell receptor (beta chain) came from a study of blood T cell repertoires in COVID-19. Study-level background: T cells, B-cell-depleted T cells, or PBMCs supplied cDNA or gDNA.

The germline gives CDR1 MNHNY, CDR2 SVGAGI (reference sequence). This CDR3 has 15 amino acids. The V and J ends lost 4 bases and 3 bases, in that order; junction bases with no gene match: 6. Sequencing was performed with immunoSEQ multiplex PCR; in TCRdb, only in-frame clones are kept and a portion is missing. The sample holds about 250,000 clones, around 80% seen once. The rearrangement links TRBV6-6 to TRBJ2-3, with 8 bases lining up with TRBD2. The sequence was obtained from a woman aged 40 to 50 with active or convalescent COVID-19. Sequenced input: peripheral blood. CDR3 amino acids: CASSSLGGGTDTQYF. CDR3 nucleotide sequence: TGTGCCAGCAGTTCTCTAGGCGGGGGGACAGATACGCAGTATTTT.